The 7 T cell receptor beta chains below all came from one sample that was sequenced in a study of T cells in Graves' hyperthyroidism and ophthalmopathy. Amplified TCR beta CDR3 regions derived from RNA transcripts. HTBI primers were the set used in a first-round RT-PCR of the TCR CDR3. A single record per CDR3 protein comes from TCRdb applying MiXCR to the multiplex PCR reads. The sample includes 350,000 or so distinct CDR3 sequences, 21% seen only once; the top ten take less than 65%. Sequenced: blood. The receptors were gathered from a woman in her forties or fifties with Graves' hyperthyroidism.

This clonotype was counted only a few times. The rearrangement uses TRBV29-1 and TRBJ1-2, with a possible D match to TRBD1 (5 bases). The CDR3 has 13 residues. Trimming cost V 0 bases and J 7 bases, with 12 bases left between them. Germline-derived CDR1 and CDR2 are SQVTM and ANQGSEA. The CDR3 coding sequence is TGCAGCGTTGAAGACGGAAGGGGTGGTGGCTACACCTTC. Protein product: CSVEDGRGGGYTF.

This clonotype was detected a few times. The rearrangement uses TRBV2 and TRBJ1-2, with D uncertain. Germline CDR1 reads SNHLY; CDR2 reads FYNNEI. This CDR3 is built from 12 residues. The ends were cut back, 5 bases at V and 8 bases at J, with 12 bases in the middle. In DNA, the CDR3 is TGTGCCAGCAGTTTGAACCGTGGGGGCTACACCTTC. Protein: CASSLNRGGYTF. The full variable domain, with the rest looked up from reference TRBV2 and TRBJ1-2, is EPEVTQTPSHQVTQMGQEVILRCVPISNHLYFYWYRQILGQKVEFLVSFYNNEISEKSEIFDDQFSVERPDGSNFTLKIRSTKLEDSAMYFCASSLNRGGYTFGSGTRLTVV.

This clonotype was counted ten times or more. V gene TRBV3-1 combines with J gene TRBJ2-3; 8 bases are a match to TRBD2. V dropped 2 bases and J dropped 0; count of bases not matched to a gene: 7. CDR1 and CDR2 (germline): LGHDT, YNNKEL (reference sequence). This CDR3 region has 17 residues. This CDR3 is CASSQFSGVTSTDTQYF. CDR3 sequence (DNA): TGTGCCAGCAGCCAATTTAGCGGGGTGACTAGCACAGATACGCAGTATTTT.

Many counts were recorded for this clonotype. The chain is built from TRBV20-1 and TRBJ2-5, with D possibly TRBD1 on 6 matching bases. V dropped 6 bases and J dropped 2 bases, with 10 bases sitting between them. CDR1 and CDR2 from the germline V gene are DFQATT and SNEGSKA (reference sequence). The CDR3 contains 12 residues. CDR3 bases: TGCAGTGCGATCGGACAGCAAGAGACCCAGTACTTC. It is translated as CSAIGQQETQYF.

This clonotype was detected many times. V gene TRBV15 combines with J gene TRBJ1-5; D is possibly TRBD1 (6 bases). V lost 2 bases and J lost 7, with 15 bases in between. This CDR3 spans 15 amino acids. Germline V gives CDR1 LNHNV, CDR2 YYDKDF (reference sequence). CDR3 bases: TGTGCCACCAGCAGACCGGACGGGGGGCAACAGCCCCAGCATTTT. Translated, it gives CATSRPDGGQQPQHF.

In its sample, this clonotype was seen many times. DNA of the CDR3: TGTGCCAGCAGTTTGCGGACAGGGGTTAGTTCTAATGAAAAACTGTTTTTT. Residues: CASSLRTGVSSNEKLFF. The chain links TRBV28 to TRBJ1-4, with TRBD1 matching over 9 bases. This CDR3 contains 17 residues. Per the germline V gene, CDR1 is MDHEN and CDR2 is SYDVKM. V shed 3 bases and J 3 bases; nucleotides not matched to a gene: 8.

Details on this clonotype: A read error may explain this, as a much larger clone is one base away. The chain carries TRBV11-3 and TRBJ2-1; possibly TRBD1 for D (5 bases). The tail of the sequence fits TRBJ2-7 better, so the J call may be wrong. Germline V gene sequence: CDR1 SGHNT, CDR2 YENEEA. This CDR3 region has 14 residues. The CDR3 region has the DNA TGTGCCAGCAGCTTAGATGACAGCTACAATGAGCAGTACTTC. Translation: CASSLDDSYNEQYF.